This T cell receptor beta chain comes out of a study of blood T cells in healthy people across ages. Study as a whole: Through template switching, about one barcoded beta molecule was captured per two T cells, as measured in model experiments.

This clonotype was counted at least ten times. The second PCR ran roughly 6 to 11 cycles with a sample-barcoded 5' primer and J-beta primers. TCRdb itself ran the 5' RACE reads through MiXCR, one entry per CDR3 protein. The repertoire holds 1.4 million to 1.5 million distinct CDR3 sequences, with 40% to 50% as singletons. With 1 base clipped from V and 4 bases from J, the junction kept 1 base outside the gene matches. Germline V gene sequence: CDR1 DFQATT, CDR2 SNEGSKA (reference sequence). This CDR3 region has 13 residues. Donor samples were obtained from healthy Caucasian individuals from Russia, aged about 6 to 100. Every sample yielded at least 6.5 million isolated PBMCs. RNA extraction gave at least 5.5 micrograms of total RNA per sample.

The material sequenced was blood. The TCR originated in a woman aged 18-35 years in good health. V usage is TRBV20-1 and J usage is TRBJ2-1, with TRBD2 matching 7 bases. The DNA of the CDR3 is TGCAGTGCTAGAGGGGGGGGATACAATGAGCAGTTCTTC. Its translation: CSARGGGYNEQFF.